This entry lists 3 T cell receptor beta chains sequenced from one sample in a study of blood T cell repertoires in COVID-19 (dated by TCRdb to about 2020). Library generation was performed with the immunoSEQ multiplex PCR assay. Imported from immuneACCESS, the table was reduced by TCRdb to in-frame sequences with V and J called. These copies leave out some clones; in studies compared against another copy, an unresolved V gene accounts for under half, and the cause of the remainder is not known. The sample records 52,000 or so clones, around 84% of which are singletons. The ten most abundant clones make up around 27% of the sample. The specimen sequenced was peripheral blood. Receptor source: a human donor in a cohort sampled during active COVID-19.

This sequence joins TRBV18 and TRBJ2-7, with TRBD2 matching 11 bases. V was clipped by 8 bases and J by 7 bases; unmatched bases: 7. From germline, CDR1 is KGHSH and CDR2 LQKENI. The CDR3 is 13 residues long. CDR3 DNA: TGTGCCAGCCAGTCGGGACTAGCGGAAGAGCAGTACTTC. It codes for CASQSGLAEEQYF.

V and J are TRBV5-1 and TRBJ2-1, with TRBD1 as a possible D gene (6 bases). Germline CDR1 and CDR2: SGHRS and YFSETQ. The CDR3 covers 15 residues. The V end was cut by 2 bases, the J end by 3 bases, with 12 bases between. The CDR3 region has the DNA TGCGCCAGCAGCTTAGCGGACAGACTCTACAATGAGCAGTTCTTC. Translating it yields CASSLADRLYNEQFF.

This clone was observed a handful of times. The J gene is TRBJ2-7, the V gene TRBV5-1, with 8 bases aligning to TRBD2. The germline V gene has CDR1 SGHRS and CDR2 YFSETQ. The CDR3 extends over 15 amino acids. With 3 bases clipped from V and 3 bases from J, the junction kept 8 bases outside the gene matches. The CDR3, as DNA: TGCGCCAGCAGCTGGTCGGGAGGGCCGTACTACGAGCAGTACTTC. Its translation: CASSWSGGPYYEQYF.